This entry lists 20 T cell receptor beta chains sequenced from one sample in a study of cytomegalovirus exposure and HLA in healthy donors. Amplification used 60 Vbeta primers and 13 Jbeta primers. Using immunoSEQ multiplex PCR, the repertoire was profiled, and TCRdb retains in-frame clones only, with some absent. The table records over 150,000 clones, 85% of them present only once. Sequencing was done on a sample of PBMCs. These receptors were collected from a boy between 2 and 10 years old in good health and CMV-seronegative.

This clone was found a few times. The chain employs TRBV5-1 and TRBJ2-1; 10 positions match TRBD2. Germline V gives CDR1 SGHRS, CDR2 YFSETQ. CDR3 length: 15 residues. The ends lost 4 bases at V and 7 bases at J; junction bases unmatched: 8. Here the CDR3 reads CASSPSGGGWNEQFF. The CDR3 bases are TGCGCCAGCAGCCCCAGCGGGGGGGGGTGGAATGAGCAGTTCTTC.

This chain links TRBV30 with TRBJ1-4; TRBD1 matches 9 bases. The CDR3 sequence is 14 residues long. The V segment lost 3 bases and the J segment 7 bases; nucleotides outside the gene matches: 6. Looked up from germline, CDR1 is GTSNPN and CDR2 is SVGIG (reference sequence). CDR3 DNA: TGTGCCTGGAGGTCGACAGGGGGGGGTGAAAAACTGTTTTTT. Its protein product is CAWRSTGGGEKLFF.

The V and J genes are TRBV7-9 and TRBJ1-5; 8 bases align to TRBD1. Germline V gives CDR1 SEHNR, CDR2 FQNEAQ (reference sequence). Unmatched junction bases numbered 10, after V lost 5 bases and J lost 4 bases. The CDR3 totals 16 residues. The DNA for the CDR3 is TGTGCCAGCAGCCGTGGACAGGGAAGGGCAAATCAGCCCCAGCATTTT. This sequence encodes CASSRGQGRANQPQHF.

The CDR3 loop is CASSLGARDTQYF. The CDR3 DNA reads as TGCGCCAGCAGCTTGGGGGCCAGAGATACGCAGTATTTT. This sequence joins TRBV5-1 and TRBJ2-3; D remains ambiguous. CDR1 SGHRS and CDR2 YFSETQ come from the germline V gene. Trimming shortened V by 0 bases and J by 5 bases, and 7 bases separated the two germline ends. The CDR3 has 13 amino acids.

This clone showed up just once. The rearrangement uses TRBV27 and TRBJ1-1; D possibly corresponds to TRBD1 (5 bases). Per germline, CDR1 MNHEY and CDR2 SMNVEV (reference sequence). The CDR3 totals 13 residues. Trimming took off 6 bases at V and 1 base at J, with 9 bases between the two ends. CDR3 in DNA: TGTGCCAGCAGGGTGACAGCGAACACTGAAGCTTTCTTT. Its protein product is CASRVTANTEAFF.

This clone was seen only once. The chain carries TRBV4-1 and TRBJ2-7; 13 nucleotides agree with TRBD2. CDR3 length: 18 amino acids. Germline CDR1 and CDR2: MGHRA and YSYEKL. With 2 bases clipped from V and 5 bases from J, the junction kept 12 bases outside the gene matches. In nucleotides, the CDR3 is TGCGCCAGCAGCCAACTACCACGGACTAGCGGGAGTTCCCACGAGCAGTACTTC. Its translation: CASSQLPRTSGSSHEQYF.

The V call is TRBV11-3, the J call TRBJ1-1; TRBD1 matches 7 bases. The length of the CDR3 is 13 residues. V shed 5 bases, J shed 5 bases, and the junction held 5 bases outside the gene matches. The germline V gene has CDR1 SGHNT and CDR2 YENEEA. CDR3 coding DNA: TGTGCCAGCAGCCCACAGGGGAAAACTGAAGCTTTCTTT. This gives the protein CASSPQGKTEAFF.

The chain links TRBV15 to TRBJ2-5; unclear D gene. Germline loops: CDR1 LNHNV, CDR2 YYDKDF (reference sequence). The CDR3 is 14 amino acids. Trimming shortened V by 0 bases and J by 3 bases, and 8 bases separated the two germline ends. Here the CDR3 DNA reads TGTGCCACCAGCAGAGATATCAGGAAAGAGACCCAGTACTTC. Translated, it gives CATSRDIRKETQYF.

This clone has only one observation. CDR3: CASRIASGSYNEQFF. The CDR3 DNA sequence: TGTGCCAGCAGGATAGCGTCCGGCTCCTACAATGAGCAGTTCTTC. The chain links TRBV6-1 to TRBJ2-1, with a possible D match to TRBD2 (5 bases). Germline V gene data show CDR1 as MNHNS and CDR2 as SASEGT. The CDR3 is made up of 15 amino acids. V lost 6 bases and J 0 bases, leaving 12 bases between the germline ends.

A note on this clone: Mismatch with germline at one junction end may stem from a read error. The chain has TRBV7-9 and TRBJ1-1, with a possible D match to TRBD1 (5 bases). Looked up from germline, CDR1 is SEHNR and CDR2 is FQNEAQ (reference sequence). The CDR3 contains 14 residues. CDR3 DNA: TGTTCCAGCAGACCAGACAGACGAAACACTGAAGCTTTCTTT. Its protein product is CSSRPDRRNTEAFF.

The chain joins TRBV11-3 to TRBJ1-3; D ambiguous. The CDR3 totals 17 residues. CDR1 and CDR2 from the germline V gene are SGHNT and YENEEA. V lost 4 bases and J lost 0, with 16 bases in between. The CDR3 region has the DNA TGTGCCAGCAGCTCCAAACTGGGCCATATCTCTGGAAACACCATATATTTT. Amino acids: CASSSKLGHISGNTIYF.

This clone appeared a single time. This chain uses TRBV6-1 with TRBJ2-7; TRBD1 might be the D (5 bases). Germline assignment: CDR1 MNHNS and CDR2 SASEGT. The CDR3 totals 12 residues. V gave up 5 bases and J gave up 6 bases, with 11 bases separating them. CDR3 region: CASSPQGSEQYF. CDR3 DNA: TGTGCCAGCAGTCCTCAGGGCTCCGAGCAGTACTTC.

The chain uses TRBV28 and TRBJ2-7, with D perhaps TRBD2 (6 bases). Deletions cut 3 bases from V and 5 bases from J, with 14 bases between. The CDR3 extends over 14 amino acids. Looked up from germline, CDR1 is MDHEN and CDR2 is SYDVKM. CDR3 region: CASSFSEGLDEQYV. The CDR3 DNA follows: TGTGCCAGCAGTTTTTCGGAGGGGCTGGACGAGCAGTACGTC.

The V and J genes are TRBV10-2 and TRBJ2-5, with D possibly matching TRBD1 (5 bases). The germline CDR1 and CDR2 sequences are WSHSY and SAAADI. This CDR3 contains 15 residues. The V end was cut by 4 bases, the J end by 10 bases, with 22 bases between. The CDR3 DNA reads TGCGCCAGCAGTGTAGGGGCTGACAGCCGATCCGACCAGTACTTC. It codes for CASSVGADSRSDQYF.

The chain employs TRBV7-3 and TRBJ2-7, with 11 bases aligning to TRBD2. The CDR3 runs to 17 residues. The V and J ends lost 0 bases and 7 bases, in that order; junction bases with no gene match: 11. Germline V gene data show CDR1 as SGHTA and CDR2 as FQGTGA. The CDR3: CASSLTGTSGSLGEQYF. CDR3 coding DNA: TGTGCCAGCAGCTTAACAGGGACTAGCGGAAGCCTAGGGGAGCAGTACTTC.

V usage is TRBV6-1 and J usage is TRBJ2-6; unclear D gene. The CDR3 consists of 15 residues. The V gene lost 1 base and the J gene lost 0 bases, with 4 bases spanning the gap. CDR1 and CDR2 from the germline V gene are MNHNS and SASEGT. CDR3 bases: TGTGCCAGCAGTGAAGGTTACTCTGGGGCCAACGTCCTGACTTTC. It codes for CASSEGYSGANVLTF.

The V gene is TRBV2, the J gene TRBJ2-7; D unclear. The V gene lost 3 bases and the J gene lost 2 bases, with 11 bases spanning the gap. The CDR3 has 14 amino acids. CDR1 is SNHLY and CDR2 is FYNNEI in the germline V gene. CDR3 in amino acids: CASSDGLAPYEQYF. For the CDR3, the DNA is TGTGCCAGCAGTGATGGGTTAGCCCCCTACGAGCAGTACTTC.

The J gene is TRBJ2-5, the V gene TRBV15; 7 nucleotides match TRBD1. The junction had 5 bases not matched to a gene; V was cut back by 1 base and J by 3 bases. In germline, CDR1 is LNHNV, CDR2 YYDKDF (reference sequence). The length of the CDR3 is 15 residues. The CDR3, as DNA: TGTGCCACCAGCAGAGGGGGACAGATAAAAGAGACCCAGTACTTC. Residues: CATSRGGQIKETQYF.

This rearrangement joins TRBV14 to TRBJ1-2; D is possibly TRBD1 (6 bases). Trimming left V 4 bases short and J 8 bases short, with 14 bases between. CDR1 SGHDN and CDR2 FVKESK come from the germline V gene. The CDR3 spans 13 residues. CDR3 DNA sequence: TGTGCCAGCAGCCCCCCGGGGCAGGGGGGCTACACCTTC. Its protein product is CASSPPGQGGYTF.

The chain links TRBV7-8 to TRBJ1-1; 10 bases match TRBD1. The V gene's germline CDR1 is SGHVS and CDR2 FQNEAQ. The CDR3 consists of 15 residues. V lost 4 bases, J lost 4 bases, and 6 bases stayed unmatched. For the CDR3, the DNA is TGTGCCAGCAGCTCGACAGGGGGCGCGGGCACTGAAGCTTTCTTT. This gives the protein CASSSTGGAGTEAFF.